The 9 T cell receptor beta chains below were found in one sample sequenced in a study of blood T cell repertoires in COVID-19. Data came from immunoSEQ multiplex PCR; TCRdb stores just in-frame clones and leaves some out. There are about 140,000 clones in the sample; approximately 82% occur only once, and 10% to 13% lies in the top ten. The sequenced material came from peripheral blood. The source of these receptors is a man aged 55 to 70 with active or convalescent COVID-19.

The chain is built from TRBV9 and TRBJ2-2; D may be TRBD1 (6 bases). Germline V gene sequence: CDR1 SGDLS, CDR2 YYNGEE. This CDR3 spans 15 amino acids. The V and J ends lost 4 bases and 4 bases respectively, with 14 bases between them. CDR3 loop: CASSPSGTSTGELFF. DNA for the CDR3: TGTGCCAGCAGCCCGAGTGGGACAAGCACCGGGGAGCTGTTTTTT.

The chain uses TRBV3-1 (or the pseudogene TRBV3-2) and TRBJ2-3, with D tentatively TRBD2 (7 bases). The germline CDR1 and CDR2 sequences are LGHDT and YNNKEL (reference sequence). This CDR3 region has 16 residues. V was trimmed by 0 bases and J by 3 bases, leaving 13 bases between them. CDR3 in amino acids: CASSQEGGGRTDTQYF. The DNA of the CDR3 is TGTGCCAGCAGCCAAGAAGGGGGGGGCAGGACAGATACGCAGTATTTT.

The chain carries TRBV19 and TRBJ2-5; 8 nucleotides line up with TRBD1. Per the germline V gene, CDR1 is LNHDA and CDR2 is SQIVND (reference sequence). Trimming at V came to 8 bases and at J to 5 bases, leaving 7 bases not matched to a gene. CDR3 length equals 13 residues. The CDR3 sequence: CASSGQGHETQYF. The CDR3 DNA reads TGTGCCAGTTCCGGACAGGGTCACGAGACCCAGTACTTC.

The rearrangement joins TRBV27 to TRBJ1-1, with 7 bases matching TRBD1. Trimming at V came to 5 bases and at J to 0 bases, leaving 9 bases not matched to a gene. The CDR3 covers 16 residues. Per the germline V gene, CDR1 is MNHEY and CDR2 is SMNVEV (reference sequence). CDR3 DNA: TGTGCCAGCAGTCCCCCGGGACAGAACATGAACACTGAAGCTTTCTTT. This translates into CASSPPGQNMNTEAFF.

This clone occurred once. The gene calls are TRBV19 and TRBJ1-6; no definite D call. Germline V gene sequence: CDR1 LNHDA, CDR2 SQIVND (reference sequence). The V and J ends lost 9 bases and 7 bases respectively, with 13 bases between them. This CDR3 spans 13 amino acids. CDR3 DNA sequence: TGTGCCAGCGAGTCTTTCGGGAATTCACCCCTCCACTTT. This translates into CASESFGNSPLHF.

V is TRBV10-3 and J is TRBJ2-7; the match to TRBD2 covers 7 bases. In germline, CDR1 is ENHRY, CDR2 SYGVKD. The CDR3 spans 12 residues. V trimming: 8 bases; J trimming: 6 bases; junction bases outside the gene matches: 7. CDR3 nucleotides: TGTGCCATCTGGGGGGGGAATTCCGAGCAGTACTTC. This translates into CAIWGGNSEQYF.

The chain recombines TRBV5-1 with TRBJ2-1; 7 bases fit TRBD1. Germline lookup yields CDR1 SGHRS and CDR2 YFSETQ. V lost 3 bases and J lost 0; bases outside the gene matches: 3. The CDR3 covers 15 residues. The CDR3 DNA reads TGCGCCAGCAGCTCCCGGGACAGCTCCTACAATGAGCAGTTCTTC. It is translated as CASSSRDSSYNEQFF.

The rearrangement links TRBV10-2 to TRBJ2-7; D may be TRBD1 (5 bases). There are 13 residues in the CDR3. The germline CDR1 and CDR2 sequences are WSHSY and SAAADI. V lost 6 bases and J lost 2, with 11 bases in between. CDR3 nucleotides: TGCGCCAGCAGAGGCAGGGAAACCTACGAGCAGTACGTC. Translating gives CASRGRETYEQYV.

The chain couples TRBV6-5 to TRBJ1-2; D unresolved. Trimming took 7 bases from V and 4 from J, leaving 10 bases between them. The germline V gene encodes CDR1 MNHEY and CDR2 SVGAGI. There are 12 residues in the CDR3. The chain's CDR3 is CASIRPVYGYTF. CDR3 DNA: TGTGCCAGCATCCGCCCAGTCTATGGCTACACCTTC.